A single sample is the source of the 27 T cell receptor beta chains below, sequenced in a study of T cell responses to AZD1222 COVID-19 vaccine. Only in-frame clones appear in the TCRdb table, and some are missing; sequencing was by immunoSEQ multiplex PCR. The profile shows approximately 74,000 clones, roughly 80% of them singletons. Sequencing used peripheral blood, obtained 28 days after the second AZD1222 dose. These receptors all come from an adult who received the AZD1222 COVID-19 vaccine.

The chain couples TRBV5-8 to TRBJ2-7; 10 bases align to TRBD2. Trimming removed 4 bases from V and 2 bases from J; junction bases left unmatched: 3. CDR1 and CDR2 (germline): SGHTS, YDEGEE. CDR3 length equals 14 residues. The CDR3 DNA is TGTGCCAGCAGCGGGGGACTAGCGCCCTACGAGCAGTACTTC. Residues: CASSGGLAPYEQYF.

The CDR3, as DNA: TGTGCCAGCAGCCGGGGGGGGAGCACTGAAGCTTTCTTT. Protein product: CASSRGGSTEAFF. The gene calls are TRBV7-2 and TRBJ1-1; tentative D call: TRBD1 (5 bases). The germline gives CDR1 SGHTA, CDR2 FQGNSA. This CDR3 contains 13 residues. Between the trimmed V and J ends, which lost 5 bases and 4 bases, there was a span of 11 bases.

The J gene is TRBJ2-5, the V gene TRBV2, with D perhaps matching TRBD1 or TRBD2 (5 bases each). Germline V gives CDR1 SNHLY, CDR2 FYNNEI. This CDR3 has 12 amino acids. CDR3 residues: CVFVGVRETQYF. CDR3 bases: TGTGTCTTTGTGGGGGTGAGGGAGACCCAGTACTTC.

The chain uses TRBV6-6 and TRBJ2-7; TRBD1 matches at 8 bases. CDR1 MNHNY and CDR2 SVGAGI come from the germline V gene (reference sequence). V lost 5 bases to trimming and J lost 5 bases; unmatched junction nucleotides: 8. CDR3 size: 14 residues. CDR3: CASSRTGMGHEQYF. CDR3 nucleotides: TGTGCCAGCAGTCGGACAGGGATGGGCCACGAGCAGTACTTC.

The genes are TRBV7-2 and TRBJ2-7, with 14 bases fitting TRBD2. CDR1 is SGHTA and CDR2 is FQGNSA in the germline V gene. Losses at the gene ends were 3 bases for V and 4 bases for J; bases not matched to a gene: 2. The CDR3 is 15 residues long. CDR3 region: CASSLGLAGEYEQYF. CDR3 DNA sequence: TGTGCCAGCAGCTTGGGACTAGCGGGGGAGTACGAGCAGTACTTC.

The rearrangement joins TRBV9 to TRBJ2-1; the D gene is possibly TRBD2 (6 bases). Germline V lookup: CDR1 SGDLS, CDR2 YYNGEE. The CDR3 runs to 15 residues. V lost 4 bases to trimming and J lost 2 bases, with 13 bases between them. The CDR3 coding sequence is TGTGCCAGCAGCATACGGGGCGGGGCCTACAATGAGCAGTTCTTC. This encodes CASSIRGGAYNEQFF.

J is TRBJ2-7 and V is TRBV10-1; the match to TRBD2 covers 10 bases. CDR3 size: 16 residues. J gave up 5 bases and V 6 bases, and 13 bases lay outside the gene matches. Germline V lookup: CDR1 WNHNN, CDR2 SYGVQD (reference sequence). The CDR3 DNA reads TGCGCCAGCAGATGGAGCGGGGGGGCCGGCAAAAACGAGCAGTACTTC. Amino acid sequence: CASRWSGGAGKNEQYF.

The chain carries TRBV19 and TRBJ1-2; D is uncertain. Germline V gene sequence: CDR1 LNHDA, CDR2 SQIVND (reference sequence). Trimming pared 5 bases from V and 5 bases from J, leaving 9 bases between. There are 12 residues in the CDR3. The CDR3 is CASSPTDYGYTF. The CDR3 DNA reads as TGTGCCAGTAGTCCGACGGATTATGGCTACACCTTC.

The CDR3 region has the DNA TGTGCCAGCAGCTCCGGGGATAGCGAGCAGTACTTC. This codes for CASSSGDSEQYF. J is TRBJ2-7 and V is TRBV7-9, with a weak D call TRBD2 (5 bases). Trimming removed 4 bases at V and 6 bases at J, with 10 bases between. Germline CDR1 is SEHNR and CDR2 is FQNEAQ (reference sequence). The CDR3 runs to 12 residues.

The table lists this clone with a few counts. The chain carries TRBV12-3 or TRBV12-4 and TRBJ1-2; tentative D call: TRBD1 (5 bases). V was pared by 6 bases and J by 8 bases, with 16 bases between. The CDR3 is made up of 13 amino acids. The CDR3 protein is CASSIGGVKGYTF. For the CDR3, the DNA is TGTGCCAGCAGCATCGGGGGGGTCAAAGGCTACACCTTC.

This clone appeared a few times. V is TRBV15 and J is TRBJ2-7; perhaps TRBD2 as D (6 bases). CDR1 LNHNV and CDR2 YYDKDF come from the germline V gene (reference sequence). V lost 4 bases and J lost 4, with 20 bases in between. The CDR3 totals 16 residues. CDR3 sequence reads: CATSTAVGGVNYEQYF. The CDR3, as DNA: TGTGCCACCAGCACCGCAGTTGGCGGGGTCAATTACGAGCAGTACTTC.

V is TRBV18 and J is TRBJ2-1, with D perhaps TRBD1 (6 bases). This CDR3 region has 16 residues. Germline V gives CDR1 KGHSH, CDR2 LQKENI. The V end was cut by 6 bases, the J end by 9 bases, with 24 bases between. The CDR3 protein is CASSQFRDKSAGEQFF. The DNA of the CDR3 is TGTGCCAGCTCCCAATTCCGGGACAAAAGCGCAGGTGAGCAGTTCTTC. The full variable domain, its missing parts supplied by reference TRBV18 and TRBJ2-1, is NAGVMQNPRHLVRRRGQEARLRCSPMKGHSHVYWYRQLPEEGLKFMVYLQKENIIDESGMPKERFSAEFPKEGPSILRIQQVVRGDSAAYFCASSQFRDKSAGEQFFGPGTRLTVL.

This chain uses TRBV6-5 with TRBJ1-1; D perhaps matches TRBD1 (5 bases). The germline V and J ends were trimmed by 6 bases and 1 base, with 12 bases remaining between them. This CDR3 contains 14 residues. Germline-derived CDR1 and CDR2 are MNHEY and SVGAGI. CDR3 bases: TGTGCCAGCAGCCTACAGGAACCGAACACTGAAGCTTTCTTT. Residues: CASSLQEPNTEAFF.

The gene calls are TRBV5-1 and TRBJ1-2, with TRBD1 matching 8 bases. The trim removed 4 bases at V and 8 bases at J, leaving 13 bases unmatched. Germline lookup yields CDR1 SGHRS and CDR2 YFSETQ. The CDR3 loop spans 15 amino acids. DNA of the CDR3: TGCGCCAGCAGCCAATCTACGACAGGGGCGGGCGGCTACACCTTC. This encodes CASSQSTTGAGGYTF.

The chain uses TRBV18 and TRBJ2-7; D ambiguous. The CDR3 totals 15 residues. V lost 3 bases to trimming and J lost 1 base, with 13 bases between them. CDR1 is KGHSH, CDR2 LQKENI, per germline. The DNA for the CDR3 is TGTGCCAGCTCACCTTTTTCGGCTGCGTCCTACGAGCAGTACTTC. Amino acid sequence: CASSPFSAASYEQYF. Combining the CDR3 with reference TRBV18 and TRBJ2-7 gives the whole variable domain NAGVMQNPRHLVRRRGQEARLRCSPMKGHSHVYWYRQLPEEGLKFMVYLQKENIIDESGMPKERFSAEFPKEGPSILRIQQVVRGDSAAYFCASSPFSAASYEQYFGPGTRLTVT.

This clone was counted once. The genes are TRBV3-1 (or the pseudogene TRBV3-2) and TRBJ1-2; D gene unclear. The CDR3 has 14 residues. CDR1 LGHDT and CDR2 YNNKEL come from the germline V gene (reference sequence). V lost 0 bases to trimming and J lost 9 bases, with 14 bases between them. In DNA, the CDR3 is TGTGCCAGCAGCCAAGATCGGGGAGGGTTGCGCTACACCTTC. Translation: CASSQDRGGLRYTF.

This clone was seen only once. V gene TRBV5-8 combines with J gene TRBJ1-5, with a weak D call TRBD1 (5 bases). The CDR3 has 16 amino acids. V was shortened by 4 bases and J by 1 base, with 15 bases between the two germline ends. Germline V gives CDR1 SGHTS, CDR2 YDEGEE. The CDR3 DNA reads as TGTGCCAGCAGCGGAGAAACAGGTCGGAGCAATCAGCCCCAGCATTTT. Residues: CASSGETGRSNQPQHF. Full variable domain (rest looked up from reference TRBV5-8 and TRBJ1-5): EAGVTQSPTHLIKTRGQQATLRCSPISGHTSVYWYQQALGLGLQFLLWYDEGEERNRGNFPPRFSGRQFPNYSSELNVNALELEDSALYLCASSGETGRSNQPQHFGDGTRLSIL.

The V call is TRBV2, the J call TRBJ2-3; D gene uncertain. The germline V and J ends were trimmed by 4 bases and 6 bases, with 8 bases remaining between them. CDR3 length: 12 amino acids. Germline CDR1 is SNHLY and CDR2 is FYNNEI. The CDR3: CASSGSRDTQYF. The CDR3 DNA follows: TGTGCCAGCAGTGGCAGTAGGGATACGCAGTATTTT.

As for this clone: Compared with germline, one end of the junction differs, possibly owing to a read error. Distinct nucleotide sequences in the sample also encode this CDR3. This sequence joins TRBV15 and TRBJ2-5; D is undetermined. Germline assignment: CDR1 LNHNV and CDR2 YYDKDF (reference sequence). This CDR3 has 14 amino acids. The CDR3 is CATSRDIVQETQYF. The CDR3 nucleotides are TGTGCCACCAGCAGAGATATAGTGCAAGAAACCCAGTACTTC. Variable domain in full (rest from reference TRBV15 and TRBJ2-5): DAMVIQNPRYQVTQFGKPVTLSCSQTLNHNVMYWYQQKSSQAPKLLFHYYDKDFNNEADTPDNFQSRRPNTSFCFLDIRSPGLGDTAMYLCATSRDIVQETQYFGPGTRLLVL.

The chain links TRBV2 to TRBJ2-6; 7 bases are shared with TRBD1. The CDR3 sequence is 16 residues long. Germline lookup yields CDR1 SNHLY and CDR2 FYNNEI. Trimming took 6 bases from V and 2 from J; bases not matched to a gene: 7. CDR3 nucleotide sequence: TGTGCCAGCAGGGCTCCAGGGGGTGCTGGGGCCAACGTCCTGACTTTC. Its translation: CASRAPGGAGANVLTF.

This chain connects TRBV5-4 to TRBJ2-7, with TRBD2 matching 13 bases. CDR3 length: 14 amino acids. V gave up 5 bases and J gave up 4 bases; unmatched junction bases: 3. The germline gives CDR1 SGHNT, CDR2 YYREEE (reference sequence). CDR3 residues: CASSTSGRAYEQYF. The CDR3 DNA reads TGTGCCAGCAGTACTAGCGGGAGGGCGTACGAGCAGTACTTC.

This clone occurred a few times. V gene TRBV11-2 combines with J gene TRBJ1-2; tentatively, D is TRBD1 (6 bases). Germline V gene data show CDR1 as SGHAT and CDR2 as FQNNGV. V lost 5 bases and J 4 bases, leaving 17 bases between the germline ends. This CDR3 spans 15 amino acids. Here the CDR3 reads CASSAGTREFYGYTF. CDR3 bases: TGTGCCAGCAGCGCAGGGACAAGGGAGTTCTATGGCTACACCTTC.

The chain joins TRBV29-1 to TRBJ2-3; a weak D match, TRBD2 (6 bases). The CDR3 extends over 12 amino acids. V dropped 7 bases and J dropped 3 bases, with 11 bases sitting between them. CDR1 SQVTM and CDR2 ANQGSEA come from the germline V gene. CDR3 sequence reads: CSAGDRTDTQYF. The DNA of the CDR3 is TGCAGCGCGGGAGATAGGACAGATACGCAGTATTTT.

In its sample, this clone was seen many times. The rearrangement joins TRBV10-1 to TRBJ2-3; tentatively, D is TRBD2 (6 bases). Trimming pared 9 bases from V and 2 bases from J, leaving 12 bases between. Germline CDR1 reads WNHNN; CDR2 reads SYGVQD (reference sequence). The CDR3 consists of 13 residues. For the CDR3, the DNA is TGCGCCAGTGGCGGGGTCGCCACAGATACGCAGTATTTT. Its translation: CASGGVATDTQYF.

The chain carries TRBV19 and TRBJ2-1; D perhaps matches TRBD1 (6 bases). Germline V CDR1 and CDR2: LNHDA, SQIVND (reference sequence). This CDR3 spans 14 amino acids. V dropped 8 bases and J dropped 0 bases, with 11 bases sitting between them. CDR3 sequence reads: CASCKGVSYNEQFF. For the CDR3, the DNA is TGTGCCAGTTGCAAGGGGGTCTCCTACAATGAGCAGTTCTTC.

The chain combines TRBV27 with TRBJ1-5; 7 bases line up with TRBD1. The CDR3 runs to 16 residues. The germline gives CDR1 MNHEY, CDR2 SMNVEV (reference sequence). V gave up 6 bases and J gave up 2 bases; unmatched junction bases: 10. This chain's CDR3 is CASSLMTGSGNQPQHF. In DNA form, the CDR3 reads TGTGCCAGCAGCCTCATGACAGGGTCGGGCAATCAGCCCCAGCATTTT.

V gene TRBV12-3 or TRBV12-4 combines with J gene TRBJ1-1, with 9 bases matching TRBD1. V lost 2 bases to trimming and J lost 8 bases; unmatched junction nucleotides: 3. This CDR3 spans 13 amino acids. The CDR3 DNA follows: TGTGCCAGCAGTTTACCCACAGGGGGCGAAGCTTTCTTT. It specifies CASSLPTGGEAFF.